Listed below are T cell receptor beta chains from one sample, sequenced in a study of human T cells and chemical hapten exposure. TCRdb re-called the RACE reads with MiXCR, one entry per CDR3 protein. Of a few hundred thousand distinct CDR3 sequences in the sample, about 6.3% were seen once. The source material was whole blood, sampled in connection with sensitization to the hapten diphenylcyclopropenone (DPC). These receptors originate from a woman under 30 with alopecia areata. Some clones in this sample may be carry-over from other donors' samples. Each CDR3 is given without its conserved first and last residue. The order of the fields is clone size, V gene, CDR3 protein. Some rows mark clone size as missing; the rest say once, few, many or name a class of expanded clone.

clone_size: few; v_call: TRBV7-2; cdr3_aa: ASSLGPGSFRNQPQH
clone_size: few; v_call: TRBV28; cdr3_aa: ASQTGNYGYT
clone_size: few; v_call: TRBV3-1; cdr3_aa: ASSLLGPVEAF
clone_size: many; v_call: TRBV6-5; cdr3_aa: ASKGRDQPQH
clone_size: few; v_call: TRBV6-2/TRBV6-3; cdr3_aa: ASSFIPTANY
clone_size: .; v_call: TRBV18; cdr3_aa: ASSLGHKETQY
clone_size: few; v_call: TRBV20-1; cdr3_aa: SAQASGGLFTDTQY
clone_size: few; v_call: TRBV21-1; cdr3_aa: ASPGQKDPFATNEKLF
clone_size: few; v_call: TRBV7-2; cdr3_aa: ASSRDRAEKLF
clone_size: few; v_call: TRBV28; cdr3_aa: ASSSPGRGNTEAF
clone_size: .; v_call: TRBV3-1; cdr3_aa: ASSQDLGTPAF
clone_size: .; v_call: TRBV5-4; cdr3_aa: ASSLGMPGPQYYGYT
clone_size: .; v_call: TRBV5-1; cdr3_aa: ASSFDTSTDTQY
clone_size: few; v_call: TRBV20-1; cdr3_aa: SARKLAGVSGEQF
clone_size: many; v_call: TRBV12-5; cdr3_aa: ASGVRDTQY
clone_size: .; v_call: TRBV12-3/TRBV12-4; cdr3_aa: ASRGDSSLREQY
clone_size: many; v_call: TRBV7-9; cdr3_aa: ASSMGQGDAF
clone_size: many; v_call: TRBV20-1; cdr3_aa: SASRLAGGYNEQF
clone_size: .; v_call: TRBV2; cdr3_aa: ATGAEGNSPLH
clone_size: few; v_call: TRBV5-1; cdr3_aa: ASSLPGTAYNSPLH
clone_size: few; v_call: TRBV10-3; cdr3_aa: AIRSRENTGELF
clone_size: .; v_call: TRBV10-3; cdr3_aa: AISESVRPERGRV
clone_size: .; v_call: TRBV11-2; cdr3_aa: ASSLDSDPTDTQY
clone_size: few; v_call: TRBV7-8; cdr3_aa: ASSSSTNEKLF
clone_size: many; v_call: TRBV6-6; cdr3_aa: ASSYGQGPNYGYT
clone_size: .; v_call: TRBV7-6; cdr3_aa: ASSPIQGPGEAF
clone_size: many; v_call: TRBV5-1; cdr3_aa: ASSLPLGQASTDTQY
clone_size: many; v_call: TRBV7-2; cdr3_aa: ASSRDWAEAF
clone_size: many; v_call: TRBV29-1; cdr3_aa: SVVAGEAF
clone_size: .; v_call: TRBV2; cdr3_aa: ASSLGTGESDTQY
clone_size: .; v_call: TRBV28; cdr3_aa: ASRDRGDIQY
clone_size: .; v_call: TRBV6-5; cdr3_aa: ASSYSTSNIPSGNTIY
clone_size: few; v_call: TRBV29-1; cdr3_aa: SAGGGAGTGELF
clone_size: few; v_call: TRBV20-1; cdr3_aa: SARHREYEQY
clone_size: .; v_call: TRBV12-3/TRBV12-4; cdr3_aa: ASSRGQGMDEQF
clone_size: .; v_call: TRBV5-1; cdr3_aa: ASSGGTGGFGEQY
clone_size: many; v_call: TRBV7-2; cdr3_aa: ASSPSGGNTGELF
clone_size: many; v_call: TRBV4-1; cdr3_aa: ASSQADRAVGGYT
clone_size: few; v_call: TRBV27; cdr3_aa: ASSLSVGWTQY
clone_size: once; v_call: TRBV7-2; cdr3_aa: ASSPPGHTGELF
clone_size: few; v_call: TRBV7-9; cdr3_aa: ASSLLGQGTKAYEQY
clone_size: many; v_call: TRBV3-1; cdr3_aa: ASSLQDPFLPMGDGYT
clone_size: many; v_call: TRBV6-5; cdr3_aa: ASSTGTTYAGDTQY